This is a list of T cell receptor beta chains from one sample in a study of T cell changes during pregnancy in multiple sclerosis. Clones were read by immunoSEQ multiplex PCR, and TCRdb kept only the in-frame ones, dropping some. The repertoire holds over 35,000 clones, with 80% to 90% as singletons. This sample comprised CD4+ T cells from peripheral blood mononuclear cells, obtained in the first trimester of pregnancy. The receptors stem from a female donor with multiple sclerosis, enrolled in a pregnancy study. The CDR3 runs from the conserved cysteine through the conserved F or W. D genes are given only for firm matches. The listing skips clone size in some rows; elsewhere it reads once, few, many or a size class.

j_gene: TRBJ2-1
d_gene: TRBD2
v_gene: TRBV2
abundance: -
CDR3aa: CASSLQGLEYDEQFF
CDR3nt: TGTGCCAGCAGTCTTCAGGGACTAGAATACGATGAGCAGTTCTTC

j_gene: TRBJ1-2
d_gene: TRBD1
v_gene: TRBV18
abundance: -
CDR3aa: CASSPRPDRVIGYTF
CDR3nt: TGTGCCAGCTCTCCCCGTCCGGACAGGGTTATTGGCTACACCTTC

j_gene: TRBJ1-1
d_gene: -
v_gene: TRBV19
abundance: -
CDR3aa: CASSMRGAEAFF
CDR3nt: TGTGCCAGTAGTATGCGGGGTGCTGAAGCTTTCTTT

j_gene: TRBJ2-7
d_gene: -
v_gene: TRBV5-1
abundance: -
CDR3aa: CASSRDTYYEQYF
CDR3nt: TGCGCCAGCAGTAGGGACACCTACTACGAGCAGTACTTC

j_gene: TRBJ2-5
d_gene: -
v_gene: TRBV11-3
abundance: -
CDR3aa: CASSLGSRETQYF
CDR3nt: TGTGCCAGCAGCTTAGGTAGTCGTGAGACCCAGTACTTC

j_gene: TRBJ1-1
d_gene: -
v_gene: TRBV7-2
abundance: once
CDR3aa: CASRPSGGLGNTEAFF
CDR3nt: TGTGCCAGCCGACCATCGGGGGGGCTGGGGAACACTGAAGCTTTCTTT

j_gene: TRBJ1-4
d_gene: TRBD1
v_gene: TRBV5-1
abundance: -
CDR3aa: CASSISGQGRVEKLFF
CDR3nt: TGCGCCAGCAGCATTTCTGGACAGGGGAGGGTTGAAAAACTGTTTTTT

j_gene: TRBJ2-5
d_gene: TRBD1
v_gene: TRBV30
abundance: -
CDR3aa: CAWYDRGKTQYF
CDR3nt: TGTGCCTGGTACGACAGGGGAAAGACCCAGTACTTC

j_gene: TRBJ1-5
d_gene: -
v_gene: TRBV19
abundance: once
CDR3aa: CASSIEPSSNQPQHF
CDR3nt: TGTGCCAGTAGTATAGAGCCCAGTAGCAATCAGCCCCAGCATTTT

j_gene: TRBJ1-4
d_gene: TRBD1
v_gene: TRBV6-5
abundance: -
CDR3aa: CASSRGGNANEKLFF
CDR3nt: TGTGCCAGCAGTCGAGGGGGCAACGCTAATGAAAAACTGTTTTTT

j_gene: TRBJ1-2
d_gene: -
v_gene: TRBV18
abundance: -
CDR3aa: CASSPLGLPDYGYTF
CDR3nt: TGTGCCAGCTCACCCTTGGGACTGCCGGATTATGGCTACACCTTC

j_gene: TRBJ1-4
d_gene: TRBD1
v_gene: TRBV5-1
abundance: -
CDR3aa: CASSRQGATNEKLFF
CDR3nt: TGCGCCAGCAGCCGGCAGGGGGCGACTAATGAAAAACTGTTTTTT

j_gene: TRBJ2-5
d_gene: TRBD1
v_gene: TRBV5-1
abundance: -
CDR3aa: CASSSTGGVETQYF
CDR3nt: TGCGCCAGCAGCTCCACAGGGGGAGTAGAGACCCAGTACTTC

j_gene: TRBJ2-3
d_gene: -
v_gene: TRBV11-2
abundance: -
CDR3aa: CASSLVVYTDTQYF
CDR3nt: TGTGCCAGCAGCTTAGTAGTCTACACAGATACGCAGTATTTT

j_gene: TRBJ2-5
d_gene: TRBD2
v_gene: TRBV9
abundance: -
CDR3aa: CASSVVRGGMETQYF
CDR3nt: TGTGCCAGCAGCGTAGTACGGGGGGGCATGGAGACCCAGTACTTC

j_gene: TRBJ1-1
d_gene: -
v_gene: TRBV2
abundance: -
CDR3aa: CASSLNIKSTEAFF
CDR3nt: TGTGCCAGCAGTTTAAACATAAAGTCCACTGAAGCTTTCTTT

j_gene: TRBJ1-2
d_gene: -
v_gene: TRBV25-1
abundance: -
CDR3aa: CASSGTRYGYTF
CDR3nt: TGTGCCAGCAGTGGGACAAGATATGGCTACACCTTC

j_gene: TRBJ2-2
d_gene: -
v_gene: TRBV7-9
abundance: once
CDR3aa: CASRFNRAENTGELFF
CDR3nt: TGTGCCAGCAGATTTAACAGGGCAGAAAACACCGGGGAGCTGTTTTTT

j_gene: TRBJ2-2
d_gene: -
v_gene: TRBV5-1
abundance: -
CDR3aa: CASSLGSGGANTGELFF
CDR3nt: TGCGCCAGCAGCTTGGGATCCGGAGGAGCGAACACCGGGGAGCTGTTTTTT

j_gene: TRBJ2-7
d_gene: TRBD2
v_gene: TRBV29-1
abundance: -
CDR3aa: CSVATSTSGSSYEQYF
CDR3nt: TGCAGCGTTGCGACCTCCACTAGCGGGAGCTCCTACGAGCAGTACTTC

j_gene: TRBJ2-7
d_gene: -
v_gene: TRBV2
abundance: -
CDR3aa: CASNGQGSYEQYF
CDR3nt: TGTGCCAGCAATGGCCAGGGATCCTACGAGCAGTACTTC

j_gene: TRBJ2-5
d_gene: -
v_gene: TRBV6-5
abundance: -
CDR3aa: CASTPDQETQYF
CDR3nt: TGTGCCAGCACCCCAGACCAAGAGACCCAGTACTTC

j_gene: TRBJ2-1
d_gene: -
v_gene: TRBV9
abundance: -
CDR3aa: CASSLRGLTYNEQFF
CDR3nt: TGTGCCAGCAGCCTAAGAGGGTTAACCTACAATGAGCAGTTCTTC

j_gene: TRBJ2-2
d_gene: -
v_gene: TRBV2
abundance: -
CDR3aa: CASRQGSGELFF
CDR3nt: TGTGCCAGCAGACAGGGATCAGGGGAGCTGTTTTTT

j_gene: TRBJ1-2
d_gene: -
v_gene: TRBV2
abundance: once
CDR3aa: CASRYAAGSYGYTF
CDR3nt: TGTGCCAGCAGATACGCAGCGGGATCGTATGGCTACACCTTC

j_gene: TRBJ1-6
d_gene: -
v_gene: TRBV19
abundance: -
CDR3aa: CASSIDEGTTPLHF
CDR3nt: TGTGCCAGTAGTATAGATGAGGGAACAACACCCCTCCACTTT

j_gene: TRBJ1-1
d_gene: TRBD1
v_gene: TRBV19
abundance: once
CDR3aa: CASSRSGTGVKNTEAFF
CDR3nt: TGTGCCAGCTCCCGCTCCGGGACAGGCGTAAAGAACACTGAAGCTTTCTTT

j_gene: TRBJ2-7
d_gene: TRBD1
v_gene: TRBV6-5
abundance: -
CDR3aa: CASSYSTGGEQYF
CDR3nt: TGTGCCAGCAGTTACTCGACAGGGGGAGAGCAGTACTTC

j_gene: TRBJ2-1
d_gene: TRBD2
v_gene: TRBV7-2
abundance: -
CDR3aa: CASSFRTSGNNEQFF
CDR3nt: TGTGCCAGCAGCTTTAGGACTAGCGGGAACAATGAGCAGTTCTTC

j_gene: TRBJ2-5
d_gene: TRBD1
v_gene: TRBV5-1
abundance: -
CDR3aa: CASSFGTGLGETQYF
CDR3nt: TGCGCCAGCAGCTTCGGGACAGGTTTAGGAGAGACCCAGTACTTC

j_gene: TRBJ2-7
d_gene: -
v_gene: TRBV5-4
abundance: -
CDR3aa: CASSLSLGQSSYEQYF
CDR3nt: TGTGCCAGCAGCCTATCGCTTGGACAGAGCTCCTACGAGCAGTACTTC

j_gene: TRBJ2-7
d_gene: -
v_gene: TRBV14
abundance: -
CDR3aa: CASSLIAGYEQYF
CDR3nt: TGTGCCAGCAGTTTAATTGCGGGCTACGAGCAGTACTTC

j_gene: TRBJ2-3
d_gene: TRBD2
v_gene: TRBV4-2
abundance: -
CDR3aa: CASSQVFSGAWGTDTQYF
CDR3nt: TGTGCCAGCAGCCAAGTTTTTAGCGGGGCTTGGGGCACAGATACGCAGTATTTT

j_gene: TRBJ2-7
d_gene: TRBD2
v_gene: TRBV7-2
abundance: -
CDR3aa: CASTWTSGIPSYEQYF
CDR3nt: TGTGCCAGCACCTGGACTAGCGGGATTCCCTCCTACGAGCAGTACTTC

j_gene: TRBJ2-7
d_gene: TRBD1
v_gene: TRBV7-3
abundance: -
CDR3aa: CASSLFPGQGGEQYF
CDR3nt: TGTGCCAGCAGCTTATTTCCGGGACAGGGGGGCGAGCAGTACTTC

j_gene: TRBJ2-3
d_gene: -
v_gene: TRBV29-1
abundance: -
CDR3aa: CSVGQTTDTQYF
CDR3nt: TGCAGCGTCGGACAGACCACAGATACGCAGTATTTT

j_gene: TRBJ2-3
d_gene: TRBD2
v_gene: TRBV4-2
abundance: -
CDR3aa: CASSRTPTSGGFKTQYF
CDR3nt: TGTGCCAGCAGCCGAACCCCGACTAGCGGGGGGTTTAAAACGCAGTATTTT

j_gene: TRBJ2-5
d_gene: -
v_gene: TRBV25-1
abundance: -
CDR3aa: CASSEQEAQETQYF
CDR3nt: TGTGCCAGCAGTGAACAGGAGGCCCAAGAGACCCAGTACTTC

j_gene: TRBJ1-2
d_gene: TRBD1
v_gene: TRBV10-3
abundance: -
CDR3aa: CASTTGTGGEGYTF
CDR3nt: TGTGCCTCTACAACTGGGACAGGGGGCGAGGGCTACACCTTC

j_gene: TRBJ2-1
d_gene: TRBD2
v_gene: TRBV7-9
abundance: few
CDR3aa: CASSLVLAGVSYNEQFF
CDR3nt: TGTGCCAGCAGCTTAGTTCTAGCGGGAGTGTCCTACAATGAGCAGTTCTTC

j_gene: TRBJ1-1
d_gene: TRBD1
v_gene: TRBV19
abundance: -
CDR3aa: CASSTRGPVNTEAFF
CDR3nt: TGTGCCAGTAGTACCAGGGGGCCGGTGAACACTGAAGCTTTCTTT

j_gene: TRBJ1-5
d_gene: TRBD1
v_gene: TRBV6-6
abundance: -
CDR3aa: CASSHTGDWGQPQHF
CDR3nt: TGTGCCAGCAGCCATACAGGGGATTGGGGTCAGCCCCAGCATTTT

j_gene: TRBJ2-5
d_gene: TRBD1
v_gene: TRBV19
abundance: -
CDR3aa: CASSRRGTGGRETQYF
CDR3nt: TGTGCCAGTAGCCGTCGAGGGACAGGGGGCAGAGAGACCCAGTACTTC

j_gene: TRBJ2-3
d_gene: TRBD2
v_gene: TRBV7-6
abundance: -
CDR3aa: CASSRRLAEYTDTQYF
CDR3nt: TGTGCCAGCAGCCGAAGACTAGCGGAATACACAGATACGCAGTATTTT

j_gene: TRBJ2-1
d_gene: TRBD1
v_gene: TRBV12-5
abundance: -
CDR3aa: CASGSGQGTYNEQFF
CDR3nt: TGTGCTAGTGGTTCGGGACAGGGGACGTACAATGAGCAGTTCTTC

j_gene: TRBJ2-5
d_gene: TRBD1
v_gene: TRBV10-1
abundance: -
CDR3aa: CASSESRGGRETQYF
CDR3nt: TGCGCCAGCAGTGAGTCGAGAGGGGGCAGAGAGACCCAGTACTTC

j_gene: TRBJ1-1
d_gene: TRBD1
v_gene: TRBV19
abundance: -
CDR3aa: CASSAPLGQGSGTEAFF
CDR3nt: TGTGCCAGTAGCGCCCCCCTAGGACAGGGGTCGGGAACTGAAGCTTTCTTT

j_gene: TRBJ2-5
d_gene: -
v_gene: TRBV19
abundance: -
CDR3aa: CASKDQDRKGETQYF
CDR3nt: TGTGCCAGTAAGGACCAAGACAGGAAGGGAGAGACCCAGTACTTC

j_gene: TRBJ2-3
d_gene: -
v_gene: TRBV5-1
abundance: -
CDR3aa: CASSPLSPDTQYF
CDR3nt: TGCGCCAGCAGCCCCCTATCCCCAGATACGCAGTATTTT

j_gene: TRBJ2-1
d_gene: -
v_gene: TRBV6-1
abundance: -
CDR3aa: CASMEAKSNEQFF
CDR3nt: TGTGCCAGCATGGAGGCCAAGTCCAATGAGCAGTTCTTC

j_gene: TRBJ1-4
d_gene: -
v_gene: TRBV5-1
abundance: -
CDR3aa: CASSITGPVSNEKLFF
CDR3nt: TGCGCCAGCAGCATTACAGGACCTGTATCTAATGAAAAACTGTTTTTT

j_gene: TRBJ2-1
d_gene: TRBD2
v_gene: TRBV6-1
abundance: -
CDR3aa: CASSAGGLVYNEQFF
CDR3nt: TGTGCCAGCAGCGCCGGGGGACTAGTTTACAATGAGCAGTTCTTC

j_gene: TRBJ1-5
d_gene: -
v_gene: TRBV2
abundance: -
CDR3aa: CASSGPGLPQPQHF
CDR3nt: TGTGCCAGCAGTGGCCCGGGACTTCCCCAGCCCCAGCATTTT

j_gene: TRBJ1-5
d_gene: -
v_gene: TRBV7-9
abundance: once
CDR3aa: CASSAGTRPQPQHF
CDR3nt: TGTGCCAGCAGCGCCGGGACTAGGCCTCAGCCCCAGCATTTT

j_gene: TRBJ1-1
d_gene: TRBD1
v_gene: TRBV30
abundance: -
CDR3aa: CAWSTGENTEAFF
CDR3nt: TGTGCCTGGAGCACAGGGGAGAACACTGAAGCTTTCTTT

j_gene: TRBJ2-1
d_gene: TRBD2
v_gene: TRBV11-2
abundance: -
CDR3aa: CASSPRNIPLAGAYNEQFF
CDR3nt: TGTGCCAGCAGCCCTAGAAACATTCCACTAGCGGGGGCCTACAATGAGCAGTTCTTC

j_gene: TRBJ1-6
d_gene: TRBD1
v_gene: TRBV7-2
abundance: once
CDR3aa: CASSGNSRGLSSPLHF
CDR3nt: TGTGCCAGCAGCGGAAATTCCAGGGGGCTTAGTTCACCCCTCCACTTT

j_gene: TRBJ1-3
d_gene: -
v_gene: TRBV28
abundance: -
CDR3aa: CATGGGSEPGNTIYF
CDR3nt: TGTGCCACCGGGGGGGGTTCAGAGCCTGGAAACACCATATATTTT

j_gene: TRBJ1-1
d_gene: TRBD1
v_gene: TRBV7-2
abundance: -
CDR3aa: CASSPGQVYPEAFF
CDR3nt: TGTGCCAGCAGCCCAGGACAGGTCTACCCTGAAGCTTTCTTT

j_gene: TRBJ2-7
d_gene: TRBD1
v_gene: TRBV7-9
abundance: -
CDR3aa: CASSWGTGGYEQYF
CDR3nt: TGTGCCAGCAGCTGGGGGACAGGGGGCTACGAGCAGTACTTC